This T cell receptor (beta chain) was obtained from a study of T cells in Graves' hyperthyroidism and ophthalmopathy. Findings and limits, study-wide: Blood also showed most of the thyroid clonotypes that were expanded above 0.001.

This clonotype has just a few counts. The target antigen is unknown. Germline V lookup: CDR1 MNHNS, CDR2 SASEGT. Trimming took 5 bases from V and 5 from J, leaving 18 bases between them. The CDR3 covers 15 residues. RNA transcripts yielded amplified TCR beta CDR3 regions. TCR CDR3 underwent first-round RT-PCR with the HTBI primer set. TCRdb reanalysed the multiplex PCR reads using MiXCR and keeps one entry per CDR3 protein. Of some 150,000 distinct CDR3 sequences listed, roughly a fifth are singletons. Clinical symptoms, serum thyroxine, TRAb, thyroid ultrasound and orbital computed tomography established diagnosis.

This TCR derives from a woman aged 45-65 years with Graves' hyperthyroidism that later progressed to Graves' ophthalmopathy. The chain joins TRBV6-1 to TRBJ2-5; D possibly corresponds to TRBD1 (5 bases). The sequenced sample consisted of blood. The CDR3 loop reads CASSFLPQGRETQYF. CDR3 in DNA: TGTGCCAGCAGTTTTCTTCCCCAGGGTCGGGAGACCCAGTACTTC.